What follows describes a single T cell receptor beta chain. Its antigen is undetermined. The data are from a study of blood T cells in healthy people across ages. Study information: About one barcoded beta molecule per two T cells came from capture by template switching. Study observations and caveats: In the absence of known donor CMV status, changes in expanded clonotypes were possibly confounded.

Whenever a sample was processed, at least 7 million PBMCs were isolated. Using a J-beta primer mix together with a sample-barcoded 5' primer, a second PCR was run for roughly 6 to 12 cycles. TCRdb passed the 5' RACE reads through MiXCR, listing each CDR3 protein once. The data contain 790,000 or so distinct CDR3 sequences, about 61% of them singletons. The CDR3 sequence is 16 residues long. Germline CDR1 SGHRS, CDR2 YFSETQ. The V segment lost 0 bases and the J segment 1 base; nucleotides outside the gene matches: 4. Specimen: blood. The sequence was collected from a man aged 35 to 55 in good health. The chain uses TRBV5-1 and TRBJ1-1, with 9 positions matching TRBD1. CDR3 nucleotides: TGCGCCAGCAGCTTGGACAGGGGGCCAACGAACACTGAAGCTTTCTTT. Translating gives CASSLDRGPTNTEAFF.